The 26 T cell receptor beta chains in this list originate from one sample, sequenced in a study of blood T cell repertoires in COVID-19. Sequencing used immunoSEQ multiplex PCR; TCRdb keeps in-frame clones, though not all of them. The sample consists of 13,000 or so clones, more than 70% of them appearing once. Source material: peripheral blood. These receptors were collected from a human donor in a cohort sampled during active COVID-19.

The chain joins TRBV7-8 to TRBJ1-4, with a tentative D call TRBD1 (6 bases). The germline CDR1 and CDR2 sequences are SGHVS and FQNEAQ. The CDR3 runs to 15 residues. V gave up 5 bases and J gave up 6 bases, with 16 bases separating them. DNA for the CDR3: TGTGCCAGCAGCCCCCGGGGAGGGGGTGATGAAAAACTGTTTTTT. Its protein is CASSPRGGGDEKLFF.

In its sample, this clone was seen a few times. The chain has TRBV2 and TRBJ2-2; 9 bases match TRBD2. Germline V gives CDR1 SNHLY, CDR2 FYNNEI. V was clipped by 6 bases and J by 0 bases; unmatched bases: 8. This CDR3 has 17 amino acids. The CDR3 nucleotides are TGTGCCAGCAGCGGGGTAGCGGGGGAGACGAACACCGGGGAGCTGTTTTTT. The encoded protein is CASSGVAGETNTGELFF.

The chain couples TRBV7-2 to TRBJ2-1; 10 bases map to TRBD1. The CDR3 runs 16 residues. V shed 1 base and J 6 bases; nucleotides not matched to a gene: 6. CDR1 and CDR2 (germline): SGHTA, FQGNSA. This CDR3 is CASSLDGQGGSNEQFF. The CDR3 DNA reads TGTGCCAGCAGCTTAGACGGACAGGGGGGAAGCAATGAGCAGTTCTTC.

The V call is TRBV6-5, the J call TRBJ1-2; D gene ambiguous. The CDR3 runs to 15 residues. Looked up from germline, CDR1 is MNHEY and CDR2 is SVGAGI. The V end was cut by 4 bases, the J end by 2 bases, with 14 bases between. CDR3 bases: TGTGCCAGCAGTTTCCAAACTCCGGGGAACTATGGCTACACCTTC. It is translated as CASSFQTPGNYGYTF.

This clone was seen more than once but under ten times. The rearrangement joins TRBV5-1 to TRBJ2-7; 8 nucleotides line up with TRBD1. There are 13 residues in the CDR3. The V gene's germline CDR1 is SGHRS and CDR2 YFSETQ. Trimming took 2 bases from V and 5 from J; bases not matched to a gene: 3. The CDR3 coding sequence is TGCGCCAGCAGCTTCCGACAGGGGAACGAGCAGTACTTC. It yields the protein CASSFRQGNEQYF. Based on the CDR3 plus reference TRBV5-1 and TRBJ2-7, the full variable domain is KAGVTQTPRYLIKTRGQQVTLSCSPISGHRSVSWYQQTPGQGLQFLFEYFSETQRNKGNFPGRFSGRQFSNSRSEMNVSTLELGDSALYLCASSFRQGNEQYFGPGTRLTVT.

The chain uses TRBV10-1 and TRBJ2-1; the D gene is possibly TRBD1 (5 bases). Germline V lookup: CDR1 WNHNN, CDR2 SYGVQD (reference sequence). Trimming left V 2 bases short and J 10 bases short, with 6 bases between. The CDR3 consists of 11 residues. The CDR3 loop reads CASSEGAEQFF. DNA for the CDR3: TGCGCCAGCAGTGAGGGGGCCGAGCAGTTCTTC.

The rearrangement uses TRBV11-2 and TRBJ1-3, with TRBD1 matching over 9 bases. Trimming took 4 bases from V and 4 from J; bases not matched to a gene: 11. Germline V gene lookup returns CDR1 SGHAT and CDR2 FQNNGV. The CDR3 loop spans 17 amino acids. CDR3 protein: CASSSYGTGMRGNTIYF. CDR3 in DNA: TGTGCCAGCAGCTCCTACGGGACAGGGATGAGGGGAAACACCATATATTTT. Together with reference TRBV11-2 and TRBJ1-3, the CDR3 gives the full variable domain: EAGVAQSPRYKIIEKRQSVAFWCNPISGHATLYWYQQILGQGPKLLIQFQNNGVVDDSQLPKDRFSAERLKGVDSTLKIQPAKLEDSAVYLCASSSYGTGMRGNTIYFGEGSWLTVV.

The V gene is TRBV19, the J gene TRBJ2-1, with TRBD1 identical over 8 bases. CDR3 length: 17 residues. Germline V gene sequence: CDR1 LNHDA, CDR2 SQIVND (reference sequence). V lost 6 bases to trimming and J lost 0 bases; unmatched junction nucleotides: 10. CDR3 protein: CASSSRDRGLSYNEQFF. The CDR3 DNA is TGTGCCAGTAGCTCTAGAGACAGGGGACTCTCCTACAATGAGCAGTTCTTC.

This rearrangement joins TRBV7-9 to TRBJ2-2; maybe TRBD2 (6 bases). Trimming cost V 6 bases and J 2 bases, with 13 bases left between them. This CDR3 is 15 amino acids long. Looked up from germline, CDR1 is SEHNR and CDR2 is FQNEAQ (reference sequence). CDR3 sequence: CASSFPGLNTGELFF. DNA for the CDR3: TGTGCCAGCAGTTTCCCGGGACTCAACACCGGGGAGCTGTTTTTT. The complete variable domain, with remaining parts taken from reference TRBV7-9 and TRBJ2-2, reads DTGVSQNPRHKITKRGQNVTFRCDPISEHNRLYWYRQTLGQGPEFLTYFQNEAQLEKSRLLSDRFSAERPKGSFSTLEIQRTEQGDSAMYLCASSFPGLNTGELFFGEGSRLTVL.

This clone was recorded a few times. The rearrangement uses TRBV6-6 and TRBJ2-7, with TRBD1 identical over 7 bases. V lost 6 bases, J lost 3 bases, and 5 bases stayed unmatched. The CDR3 consists of 13 residues. Germline-derived CDR1 and CDR2 are MNHNY and SVGAGI (reference sequence). The CDR3 protein is CASSFGTDYEQYF. For the CDR3, the DNA is TGTGCCAGCAGCTTTGGGACAGACTACGAGCAGTACTTC.

The V call is TRBV7-9, the J call TRBJ2-1, with 7 bases matching TRBD1. V lost 5 bases, J lost 10 bases, and 8 bases stayed unmatched. Germline CDR1 reads SEHNR; CDR2 reads FQNEAQ (reference sequence). CDR3 length: 13 residues. CDR3: CASSEPETGEQFF. CDR3 DNA: TGTGCCAGCAGCGAGCCCGAGACAGGGGAGCAGTTCTTC.

This chain connects TRBV6-5 to TRBJ1-2; D unclear. V lost 0 bases and J lost 7, with 12 bases in between. This CDR3 spans 14 amino acids. From germline, CDR1 is MNHEY and CDR2 SVGAGI. The CDR3 reads CASSYSLTGSGYTF. The CDR3 DNA reads TGTGCCAGCAGTTACTCGTTGACCGGGAGTGGCTACACCTTC.

The rearrangement links TRBV12-3 or TRBV12-4 to TRBJ2-7, with D possibly matching TRBD1 (6 bases). This CDR3 is 12 amino acids long. Trimming pared 5 bases from V and 2 bases from J, leaving 7 bases between. DNA of the CDR3: TGTGCCAGCAGTCGACAGGCCTACGAGCAGTACTTC. Its protein product is CASSRQAYEQYF.

This clone counts as medium-sized. This chain joins TRBV7-8 and TRBJ2-3; TRBD2 might be the D (6 bases). Trimming removed 5 bases from V and 6 bases from J, with 18 bases in between. Germline CDR1 and CDR2: SGHVS and FQNEAQ. This CDR3 is built from 15 residues. As DNA, the CDR3 is TGTGCCAGCAGCCCAGAGGCCTCGAGCGGGGATACGCAGTATTTT. Amino acid sequence: CASSPEASSGDTQYF.

The chain carries TRBV2 and TRBJ1-5, with D perhaps matching TRBD1 (6 bases). V lost 4 bases and J lost 0, with 13 bases in between. The CDR3 is 16 amino acids. Germline CDR1 reads SNHLY; CDR2 reads FYNNEI. CDR3 sequence (DNA): TGTGCCAGCAGTGGTACGACAGGCTATAGCAATCAGCCCCAGCATTTT. This sequence encodes CASSGTTGYSNQPQHF.

The chain couples TRBV3-1 (or the pseudogene TRBV3-2) to TRBJ2-3; no definite D call. In germline, CDR1 is LGHDT, CDR2 YNNKEL (reference sequence). This CDR3 spans 12 amino acids. The V end was cut by 4 bases, the J end by 7 bases, with 9 bases between. This CDR3 is CASSPEANTQYF. CDR3 coding DNA: TGTGCCAGCAGCCCCGAGGCAAATACGCAGTATTTT.

The CDR3 here is CSATGHTEAFF. CDR3 coding DNA: TGCAGCGCCACAGGGCACACTGAAGCTTTCTTT. This chain connects TRBV29-1 to TRBJ1-1; perhaps TRBD1 as D (6 bases). V lost 7 bases, J lost 3 bases, and 9 bases lay in between. Germline V gives CDR1 SQVTM, CDR2 ANQGSEA. This CDR3 comprises 11 residues.

The chain employs TRBV5-4 and TRBJ1-6; 10 nucleotides agree with TRBD1. J lost 8 bases, V lost 3 bases, and 5 bases had no gene match. This CDR3 region has 15 residues. Germline-derived CDR1 and CDR2 are SGHNT and YYREEE (reference sequence). CDR3 residues: CASSYSGTGDSPLHF. The CDR3 region has the DNA TGTGCCAGCAGCTACTCCGGGACAGGGGATTCACCCCTCCACTTT.

The chain has TRBV5-1 and TRBJ2-3; 8 bases map to TRBD2. J gave up 6 bases and V 0 bases, and 6 bases lay outside the gene matches. CDR1 SGHRS and CDR2 YFSETQ come from the germline V gene. CDR3 length: 15 amino acids. This chain's CDR3 is CASSLASGSGDTQYF. CDR3 sequence (DNA): TGCGCCAGCAGCTTGGCTAGCGGGTCGGGGGATACGCAGTATTTT.

This chain joins TRBV7-2 and TRBJ1-1, with D possibly being TRBD1 (6 bases). Trimming took 5 bases from V and 3 from J, leaving 10 bases between them. The CDR3 length is 13 residues. Per germline, CDR1 SGHTA and CDR2 FQGNSA. The CDR3 coding sequence is TGTGCCAGCAGCAAGAGGACAGACACTGAAGCTTTCTTT. Translated: CASSKRTDTEAFF.

The chain combines TRBV19 with TRBJ2-2, with 8 bases matching TRBD1. The trim removed 6 bases at V and 1 base at J, leaving 4 bases unmatched. Germline CDR1 and CDR2: LNHDA and SQIVND (reference sequence). The length of the CDR3 is 15 residues. The CDR3 spells CASSRGQENTGELFF. The CDR3 DNA is TGTGCCAGTAGCCGGGGACAGGAGAACACCGGGGAGCTGTTTTTT.

The chain is built from TRBV7-9 and TRBJ1-2; D gene unclear. CDR1 SEHNR and CDR2 FQNEAQ come from the germline V gene (reference sequence). The germline V and J ends were trimmed by 5 bases and 5 bases, with 9 bases remaining between them. The CDR3 consists of 12 residues. This chain's CDR3 is CASSALTYGYTF. DNA for the CDR3: TGTGCCAGCAGCGCACTTACTTATGGCTACACCTTC.

The genes are TRBV9 and TRBJ2-7; D is uncertain. Trimming removed 0 bases from V and 0 bases from J, with 7 bases in between. Germline CDR1 and CDR2: SGDLS and YYNGEE. The CDR3 is 14 residues long. CDR3 region: CASSVGQVSYEQYF. Here the CDR3 DNA reads TGTGCCAGCAGCGTAGGTCAGGTCTCCTACGAGCAGTACTTC.

The chain employs TRBV7-3 and TRBJ1-6; D ambiguous. The CDR3 contains 17 residues. Deletions cut 0 bases from V and 0 bases from J, with 9 bases between. CDR1 SGHTA and CDR2 FQGTGA come from the germline V gene. CDR3 DNA sequence: TGTGCCAGCAGCTTAACCGGGAGGAGCTCCTATAATTCACCCCTCCACTTT. Translated: CASSLTGRSSYNSPLHF.

The rearrangement links TRBV7-2 to TRBJ2-3; 10 nucleotides agree with TRBD2. CDR1 is SGHTA, CDR2 FQGNSA, per germline. J gave up 5 bases and V 8 bases, and 7 bases lay outside the gene matches. The CDR3 extends over 14 amino acids. The chain's CDR3 is CASGAGGPGDTQYF. The CDR3 nucleotides read TGTGCCAGCGGAGCGGGAGGGCCCGGAGATACGCAGTATTTT.

The chain is built from TRBV27 and TRBJ1-5; tentative D call: TRBD1 (5 bases). This CDR3 is 13 amino acids long. Germline V gene lookup returns CDR1 MNHEY and CDR2 SMNVEV (reference sequence). V lost 3 bases, J lost 7 bases, and 10 bases lay in between. CDR3 region: CASSFQGGQPQHF. The CDR3 nucleotides are TGTGCCAGCAGTTTCCAGGGTGGCCAGCCCCAGCATTTT.